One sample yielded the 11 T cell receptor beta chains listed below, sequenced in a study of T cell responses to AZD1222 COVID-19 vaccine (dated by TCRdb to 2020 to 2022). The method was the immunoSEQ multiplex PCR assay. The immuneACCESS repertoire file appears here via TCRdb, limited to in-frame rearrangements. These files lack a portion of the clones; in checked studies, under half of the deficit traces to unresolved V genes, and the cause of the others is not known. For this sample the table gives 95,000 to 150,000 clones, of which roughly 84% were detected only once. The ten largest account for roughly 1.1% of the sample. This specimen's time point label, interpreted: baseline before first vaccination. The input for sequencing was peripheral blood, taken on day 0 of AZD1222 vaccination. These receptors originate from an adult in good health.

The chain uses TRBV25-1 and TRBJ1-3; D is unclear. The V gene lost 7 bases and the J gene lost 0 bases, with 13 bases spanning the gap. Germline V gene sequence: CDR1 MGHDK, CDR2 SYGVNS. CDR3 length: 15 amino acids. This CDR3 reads CASTPLGGSGNTIYF. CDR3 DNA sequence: TGTGCCAGCACTCCCCTAGGCGGCTCTGGAAACACCATATATTTT.

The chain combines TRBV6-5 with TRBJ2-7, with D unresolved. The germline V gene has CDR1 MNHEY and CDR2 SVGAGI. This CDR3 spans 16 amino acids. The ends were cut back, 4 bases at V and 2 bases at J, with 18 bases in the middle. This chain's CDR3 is CASSFDTGALPYEQYF. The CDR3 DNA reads TGTGCCAGCAGTTTCGACACCGGAGCCCTTCCCTACGAGCAGTACTTC.

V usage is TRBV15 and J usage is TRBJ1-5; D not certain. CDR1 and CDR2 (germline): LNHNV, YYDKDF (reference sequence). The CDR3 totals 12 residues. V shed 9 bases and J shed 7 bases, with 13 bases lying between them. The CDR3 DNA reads TGTGCCACTTCACTCGTGTCCCAGCCCCAGCATTTT. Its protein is CATSLVSQPQHF.

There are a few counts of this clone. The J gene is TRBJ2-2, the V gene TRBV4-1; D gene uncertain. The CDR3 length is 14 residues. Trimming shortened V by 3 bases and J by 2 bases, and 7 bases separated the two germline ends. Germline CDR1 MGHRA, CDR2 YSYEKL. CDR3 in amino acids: CASSHPANTGELFF. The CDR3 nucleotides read TGCGCCAGCAGCCATCCCGCTAACACCGGGGAGCTGTTTTTT.

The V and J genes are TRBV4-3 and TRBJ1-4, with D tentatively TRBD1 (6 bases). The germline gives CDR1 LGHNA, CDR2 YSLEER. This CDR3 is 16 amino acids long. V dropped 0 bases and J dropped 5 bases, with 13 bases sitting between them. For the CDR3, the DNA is TGCGCCAGCAGCCAAGATTTTAGGGGGATAAATGAAAAACTGTTTTTT. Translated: CASSQDFRGINEKLFF.

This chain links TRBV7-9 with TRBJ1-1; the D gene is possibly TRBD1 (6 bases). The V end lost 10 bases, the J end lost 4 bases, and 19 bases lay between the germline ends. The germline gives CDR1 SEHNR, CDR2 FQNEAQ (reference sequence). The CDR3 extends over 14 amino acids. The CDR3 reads CAILVPGQSTEAFF. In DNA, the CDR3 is TGTGCCATCCTGGTTCCGGGACAAAGCACTGAAGCTTTCTTT. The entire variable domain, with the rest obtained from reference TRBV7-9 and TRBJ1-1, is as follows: DTGVSQNPRHKITKRGQNVTFRCDPISEHNRLYWYRQTLGQGPEFLTYFQNEAQLEKSRLLSDRFSAERPKGSFSTLEIQRTEQGDSAMYLCAILVPGQSTEAFFGQGTRLTVV.

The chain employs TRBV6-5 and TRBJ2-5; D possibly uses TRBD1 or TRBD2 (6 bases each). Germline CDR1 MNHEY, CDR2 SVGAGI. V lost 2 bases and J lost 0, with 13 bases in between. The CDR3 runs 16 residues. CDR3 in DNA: TGTGCCAGCAGTTACGGGGGGCCTCCGTACCAAGAGACCCAGTACTTC. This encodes CASSYGGPPYQETQYF.

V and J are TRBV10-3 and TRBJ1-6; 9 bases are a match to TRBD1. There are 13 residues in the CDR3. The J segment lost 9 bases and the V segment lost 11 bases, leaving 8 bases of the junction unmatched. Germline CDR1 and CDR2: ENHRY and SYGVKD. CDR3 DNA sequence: TGTGCCGCTAGGACAGGGGTTGTTTCACCCCTCCACTTT. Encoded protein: CAARTGVVSPLHF.

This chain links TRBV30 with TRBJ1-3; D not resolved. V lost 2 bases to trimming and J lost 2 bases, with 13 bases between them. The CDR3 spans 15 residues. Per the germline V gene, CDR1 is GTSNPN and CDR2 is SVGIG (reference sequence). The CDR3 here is CAWSLRAAAGNTIYF. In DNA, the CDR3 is TGTGCCTGGAGTTTGAGGGCCGCAGCTGGAAACACCATATATTTT.

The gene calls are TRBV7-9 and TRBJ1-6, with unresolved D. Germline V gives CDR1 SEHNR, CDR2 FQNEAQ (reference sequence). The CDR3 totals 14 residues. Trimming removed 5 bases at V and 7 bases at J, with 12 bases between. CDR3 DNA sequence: TGTGCCAGCAGCGTAGGGCTTGTGAATTCACCCCTCCACTTT. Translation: CASSVGLVNSPLHF.

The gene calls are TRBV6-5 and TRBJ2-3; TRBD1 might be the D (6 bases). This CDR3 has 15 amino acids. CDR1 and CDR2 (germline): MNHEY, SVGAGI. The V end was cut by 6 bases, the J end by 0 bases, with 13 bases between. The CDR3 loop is CASSRTGISTDTQYF. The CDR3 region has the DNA TGTGCCAGCAGCCGTACAGGGATTAGCACAGATACGCAGTATTTT.